The T cell receptor (beta chain) described here comes from a study of blood T cell repertoires in COVID-19 (dated by TCRdb to 2020 to 2021). A note on the overall study: The collaborator samples originated in the United States, Italy and Spain and spanned the acute and convalescent phases of COVID-19. The material from the prospective study consisted of cDNA or gDNA derived from T cells, B-cell-depleted T cells, or PBMCs. The repertoires were made available in a free public database intended to serve as a resource for research on the immune response to SARS-CoV-2. Deeply sampled blood TCRbeta repertoires from subjects exposed to, actively infected with, or recovered from COVID-19 were included in the dataset. Where available, HLA class I and class II types were obtained from metadata supplied by the sample provider rather than from assay-based typing. Sample metadata almost always included a de-identified subject ID, COVID-19 status, age in years and sex. Samples came from the ongoing ImmuneRACE study (first 160 participants) plus 1,254 subjects from 6 global collaborators.

The immunoSEQ Assay, a bias-controlled multiplex PCR, was used to amplify TCRbeta CDR3 regions from genomic DNA. On the study's bioinformatics: The number of nucleated cells in each sample was estimated by amplification of reference gene primers within the assay. To quantify the absolute abundance of each unique TCRbeta CDR3 rearrangement, sequence reads were collapsed and filtered. For each sample, productive Simpson clonality was calculated as the square root of Simpson's diversity index across productive rearrangements. Entries here come from immuneACCESS through TCRdb and include only in-frame sequences with V and J called. Some clones fail to appear in such tables; in the studies checked, an unresolved V gene covers under half of the shortfall, and the cause of the remainder is unknown. From that table come the V and J calls and clone size; the DNA was used to work out D and trimming. Counted in this sample were over 200,000 clones; roughly 90% of them appeared once. The ten largest clones take up about 2.5% of the sample.

General conclusions and limits of the study: The quantity of clinical and demographic metadata differed by source and by participant and was supplied without curation.

The collaborating institutions used their own protocols to collect whole blood in K2EDTA tubes. Collaborator samples were shipped for TCRbeta analysis as frozen whole blood, isolated PBMCs, or DNA extracted from either sample type. With respect to this clone: It has no known antigen specificity. One base away there is no much larger clone; base qualities are not given.

The sequenced sample was peripheral blood. The clonotype was recovered from a woman in her sixties with acute or convalescent COVID-19.

In nucleotide form, the sequence is TGTGCCAGCTCACCTGGACAGCAAAGCACTGAAGCTTTCTTT. Its protein product is CASSPGQQSTEAFF. The rearranged segments are TRBV18 and TRBJ1-1, and TRBD1 may be the D gene, going by 6 matching bases. The CDR3 measures 14 amino acids from cysteine to phenylalanine. Here the CDR3 DNA is all that survives: 42 bases in frame from base 1. A distance of 12 bases separates the germline ends of V and J, which lose 3 bases and 4 bases respectively. The CDR1 and CDR2 encoded by the germline V gene are KGHSH and LQKENI.